A single sample is the source of the 16 T cell receptor beta chains below, sequenced in a study of T cells after yellow fever vaccination. In TCRdb, the 5' RACE reads were re-called with MiXCR into one record per CDR3 protein. The table lists 300,000 to 350,000 distinct CDR3 sequences, 3.5% to 4.5% of them singletons. Source: PBMCs, taken 5 days after the yellow fever booster vaccination. These receptors were taken from a man aged 18 to 30 who received the YFV17D yellow fever vaccine.

The chain couples TRBV20-1 to TRBJ2-1, with D possibly TRBD1 on 5 matching bases. CDR1 is DFQATT, CDR2 SNEGSKA, per germline (reference sequence). V was trimmed by 0 bases and J by 5 bases, leaving 14 bases between them. This CDR3 is built from 15 residues. Here the CDR3 reads CSARDLQGGHNEQFF. CDR3 nucleotide sequence: TGCAGTGCTAGAGATCTGCAGGGCGGCCACAATGAGCAGTTCTTC.

The chain couples TRBV5-4 to TRBJ2-5; 12 nucleotides line up with TRBD2. CDR3 length: 15 residues. Losses at the gene ends were 4 bases for V and 4 bases for J; bases not matched to a gene: 5. Per germline, CDR1 SGHNT and CDR2 YYREEE (reference sequence). The CDR3 protein is CASSGLAGSGETQYF. DNA for the CDR3: TGTGCCAGCAGCGGACTAGCGGGGTCGGGAGAGACCCAGTACTTC. Full variable domain (rest looked up from reference TRBV5-4 and TRBJ2-5): ETGVTQSPTHLIKTRGQQVTLRCSSQSGHNTVSWYQQALGQGPQFIFQYYREEENGRGNFPPRFSGLQFPNYSSELNVNALELDDSALYLCASSGLAGSGETQYFGPGTRLLVL.

This sequence joins TRBV4-3 and TRBJ2-4; 11 positions match TRBD1. After removal of 4 bases from V and 0 bases from J, the junction contained 8 bases not matched to a gene. The CDR3 is 18 residues long. From germline, CDR1 is LGHNA and CDR2 YSLEER. The CDR3 here is CASSPGTGGLLAKNIQYF. Written as DNA, the CDR3 is TGCGCCAGCAGCCCAGGGACAGGGGGACTACTAGCCAAAAACATTCAGTACTTC.

The CDR3 nucleotides read TGCGCCAGCAGCTTGAGTCGGGGGTACACTGAAGCTTTCTTT. It is translated as CASSLSRGYTEAFF. The chain couples TRBV5-1 to TRBJ1-1, with D possibly matching TRBD1 (5 bases). V lost 1 base and J 3 bases, leaving 10 bases between the germline ends. CDR3 size: 14 residues. CDR1 is SGHRS, CDR2 YFSETQ, per germline.

This clonotype was counted many times. CDR3 DNA sequence: TGTGCCACTTCTGGGCGTTACGAGCAGTACGTC. It yields the protein CATSGRYEQYV. The rearrangement links TRBV28 to TRBJ2-7, with unresolved D. V lost 10 bases and J lost 4, with 11 bases in between. This CDR3 is built from 11 residues. Germline values: CDR1 MDHEN, CDR2 SYDVKM.

The table lists this clonotype with many counts. The chain is built from TRBV11-2 and TRBJ2-5; D unresolved. The CDR3 consists of 12 residues. Trimming removed 5 bases at V and 3 bases at J, with 7 bases between. Germline values: CDR1 SGHAT, CDR2 FQNNGV. Here the CDR3 DNA reads TGTGCCAGCAGCCACTTAGAAGAGACCCAGTACTTC. Protein: CASSHLEETQYF.

The table lists this clonotype with a few counts. The rearrangement uses TRBV11-2 and TRBJ2-1; 9 nucleotides agree with TRBD2. CDR3 length: 18 residues. V dropped 0 bases and J dropped 5; count of bases not matched to a gene: 11. Germline V gives CDR1 SGHAT, CDR2 FQNNGV. In DNA form, the CDR3 reads TGTGCCAGCAGCTTAGATGGCCGTCTAGCGGGGATGAACAATGAGCAGTTCTTC. Amino acid sequence: CASSLDGRLAGMNNEQFF.

The chain links TRBV6-5 to TRBJ1-2; unclear D gene. There are 13 residues in the CDR3. Trimming took 1 base from V and 4 from J, leaving 7 bases between them. Looked up from germline, CDR1 is MNHEY and CDR2 is SVGAGI. This chain's CDR3 is CASSYYGSYGYTF. CDR3 in DNA: TGTGCCAGCAGTTACTACGGGAGCTATGGCTACACCTTC.

The rearrangement joins TRBV20-1 to TRBJ2-7, with 9 bases fitting TRBD1. Looked up from germline, CDR1 is DFQATT and CDR2 is SNEGSKA (reference sequence). The V segment lost 7 bases and the J segment 3 bases; nucleotides outside the gene matches: 16. The CDR3 totals 16 residues. The CDR3 DNA is TGCAGTGTCTCGAACTCTCCGGGACAGGGAGACTACGAGCAGTACGTC. Protein: CSVSNSPGQGDYEQYV.

V and J are TRBV20-1 and TRBJ1-1; D may be TRBD1 (6 bases). Germline V gives CDR1 DFQATT, CDR2 SNEGSKA (reference sequence). Trimming stripped 6 bases from V and 6 bases from J, with 20 bases between. This CDR3 is built from 14 residues. CDR3 protein: CSAETGPVIAEAFF. CDR3 coding DNA: TGCAGTGCCGAAACAGGGCCAGTCATCGCTGAAGCTTTCTTT.

This clonotype was counted ten times or more. The rearrangement joins TRBV29-1 to TRBJ2-2; no reliable D call. Germline V lookup: CDR1 SQVTM, CDR2 ANQGSEA. The CDR3 contains 14 residues. The germline V and J ends were trimmed by 3 bases and 0 bases, with 8 bases remaining between them. The CDR3: CSVEVVPNTGELFF. DNA of the CDR3: TGCAGCGTTGAGGTAGTGCCGAACACCGGGGAGCTGTTTTTT.

This clonotype occurred a few times. The chain employs TRBV11-2 and TRBJ2-2; D is undetermined. The CDR3 extends over 15 amino acids. The germline V and J ends were trimmed by 5 bases and 4 bases, with 14 bases remaining between them. Germline lookup yields CDR1 SGHAT and CDR2 FQNNGV. DNA for the CDR3: TGTGCCAGCAGCCTCTTGGGTGGCTCCACCGGGGAGCTGTTTTTT. It codes for CASSLLGGSTGELFF.

This clonotype has ten or more counts. A junction end diverges from the germline sequence, so it may reflect a read error. V usage is TRBV7-9 and J usage is TRBJ2-1; D call uncertain. Germline V gives CDR1 SEHNR, CDR2 FQNEAQ (reference sequence). The CDR3 is made up of 9 amino acids. The DNA for the CDR3 is TGTGCCAGCAGCCCCCCCCATGATTTC. Residues: CASSPPHDF.

This clonotype was observed a few times. V usage is TRBV7-9 and J usage is TRBJ1-4; D is possibly TRBD1 (5 bases). The CDR3 has 13 amino acids. The germline V gene has CDR1 SEHNR and CDR2 FQNEAQ (reference sequence). Trimming shortened V by 6 bases and J by 6 bases, and 11 bases separated the two germline ends. The CDR3, as DNA: TGTGCCAGCAGACCAGGGATGGATGAAAAACTGTTTTTT. Translating it yields CASRPGMDEKLFF.

This clonotype was observed at least ten times. This chain connects TRBV27 to TRBJ1-1; tentative D call: TRBD1 (6 bases). Germline loops: CDR1 MNHEY, CDR2 SMNVEV (reference sequence). V was cut by 2 bases and J by 3 bases, with 16 bases left in between. There are 16 residues in the CDR3. This chain's CDR3 is CASSLGPGEVYTEAFF. The CDR3 DNA sequence: TGTGCCAGCAGTTTAGGGCCAGGGGAGGTGTACACTGAAGCTTTCTTT.

This clonotype has just a few counts. V and J are TRBV5-1 and TRBJ2-5; TRBD2 aligns across 12 bases. This CDR3 has 15 amino acids. V gave up 3 bases and J gave up 4 bases; unmatched junction bases: 4. CDR1 is SGHRS and CDR2 is YFSETQ in the germline V gene. The CDR3: CASSYGLAGLETQYF. CDR3 in DNA: TGCGCCAGCAGCTACGGACTAGCGGGGTTAGAGACCCAGTACTTC.